The 10 T cell receptor beta chains listed next were all sequenced from one sample in a study of CD8 T cells in ankylosing spondylitis. TCRdb fed the 5' RACE reads into MiXCR, producing one record per CDR3 protein. The table records around 39,000 distinct CDR3 sequences, approximately 11% of them present only once. Sequencing used synovial fluid, either unsorted or a sorted T cell fraction (not recorded which). The receptors shown here come from a male donor with ankylosing spondylitis.

This clonotype was seen only a few times. The gene calls are TRBV4-3 and TRBJ2-7; D is ambiguous. The CDR3 covers 15 residues. The V gene lost 4 bases and the J gene lost 0 bases, with 13 bases spanning the gap. In germline, CDR1 is LGHNA, CDR2 YSLEER. DNA for the CDR3: TGCGCCAGCAGCCTCGGTCCGTCAAGCTCCTACGAGCAGTACTTC. It yields the protein CASSLGPSSSYEQYF.

The CDR3 DNA follows: TGTGCCAGCAGCATGGGACTAGCGAATCTGGAGACCCAGTACTTC. Its translation: CASSMGLANLETQYF. The V and J genes are TRBV7-3 and TRBJ2-5; TRBD2 matches at 10 bases. V gave up 5 bases and J gave up 5 bases; unmatched junction bases: 8. CDR3 size: 15 residues. Germline V gene sequence: CDR1 SGHTA, CDR2 FQGTGA.

This clonotype was observed many times. This chain joins TRBV7-2 and TRBJ2-1, with a possible D match to TRBD2 (6 bases). Germline CDR1 is SGHTA and CDR2 is FQGNSA. The CDR3 has 15 residues. V gave up 3 bases and J gave up 6 bases, with 15 bases separating them. CDR3 residues: CASSFNQLAGNEQFF. DNA of the CDR3: TGTGCCAGCAGCTTTAATCAACTAGCTGGCAATGAGCAGTTCTTC.

This clonotype was found a few times. The chain combines TRBV6-1 with TRBJ1-2; 7 positions agree with TRBD1. V gave up 6 bases and J gave up 4 bases; unmatched junction bases: 11. The CDR3 spans 15 residues. Germline assignment: CDR1 MNHNS and CDR2 SASEGT. Here the CDR3 DNA reads TGTGCCAGCAGCAGACAGGGCGGGGGCTCCTATGGCTACACCTTC. It is translated as CASSRQGGGSYGYTF.

This clonotype was seen at least ten times. The chain combines TRBV6-5 with TRBJ2-2; D is undetermined. Germline V CDR1 and CDR2: MNHEY, SVGAGI. CDR3 length: 12 residues. The V end lost 2 bases, the J end lost 4 bases, and 2 bases lay between the germline ends. The chain's CDR3 is CASSYGTGELFF. The CDR3 DNA is TGTGCCAGCAGTTACGGCACCGGGGAGCTGTTTTTT.

This clonotype was counted at least ten times. V gene TRBV20-1 combines with J gene TRBJ2-3; D not resolved. CDR3 length equals 11 residues. Germline V lookup: CDR1 DFQATT, CDR2 SNEGSKA (reference sequence). V was clipped by 3 bases and J by 6 bases, with 7 bases between them. DNA for the CDR3: TGCAGTGCTAGGCCATGGGATACGCAGTATTTT. Its translation: CSARPWDTQYF.

About this clonotype: With a much larger clone just one base away, this may be a read error. This rearrangement joins TRBV20-1 to TRBJ2-1; 7 positions match TRBD2. Germline CDR1 DFQATT, CDR2 SNEGSKA (reference sequence). The CDR3 consists of 14 residues. Written as DNA, the CDR3 is TGCTGTGCTCCGCAGGGAGGGGATTACAATGAGCAGTTCTTC. It specifies CCAPQGGDYNEQFF.

In the case of this clonotype: This sequence may be a read error, since a much larger clone differs from it by one base. This chain links TRBV27 with TRBJ2-1; D uncertain. Germline CDR1 and CDR2: MNHEY and SMNVEV (reference sequence). Trimming pared 5 bases from V and 8 bases from J, leaving 7 bases between. CDR3 size: 11 residues. CDR3 DNA: TGTGCCAGCAGTGAGTACTATGAGCAGTTCTTC. Amino acid sequence: CASSEYYEQFF.

This chain joins TRBV9 and TRBJ2-1; TRBD2 matches at 8 bases. The CDR3 is made up of 14 amino acids. V lost 3 bases, J lost 7 bases, and 6 bases stayed unmatched. The V gene's germline CDR1 is SGDLS and CDR2 YYNGEE. Here the CDR3 reads CASSGGTRLNEQFF. CDR3 nucleotides: TGTGCCAGCAGCGGGGGGACTAGATTGAATGAGCAGTTCTTC.

The chain links TRBV20-1 to TRBJ2-1, with 14 positions matching TRBD2. Per the germline V gene, CDR1 is DFQATT and CDR2 is SNEGSKA (reference sequence). The CDR3 length is 16 residues. V lost 3 bases and J lost 9; bases outside the gene matches: 10. In DNA form, the CDR3 reads TGCAGTGCTAGTTTCCCGGGACTAGCGGGAGTTCGTGAGCAGTTCTTC. It yields the protein CSASFPGLAGVREQFF.